The T cell receptor beta chain described here comes from a study of tumor and adjacent non-tumor tissue in lung cancer (dated by TCRdb to 2016 to 2019). Notes on the research overall: The cohort included around twelve adenocarcinoma, a couple of squamous cell carcinoma and 1 small cell lung cancer patients. Ages among the roughly 15 patients ranged from about 30 to 85 years, there were around ten men and 5 women, and disease was at TNM stage I to III. Sequencing produced about 120,000,000 productive TCRbeta reads in total, an average of approximately 4.5 million reads per sample. Bulk TCRbeta repertoires were compared between lung tumor tissue and matched distant non-tumor lung tissue obtained from over 13 lung cancer patients. TCRbeta CDR3 sequencing was performed on 30 to 35 paired specimens, with one tumor sample and one normal lung sample collected per patient.

Receptor amplification or capture employed multiplex PCR. Sequencing was carried out with an Illumina HiSeq 2500. Following protocols modified from ARM-PCR, the researchers constructed TCRbeta libraries through three rounds of nested PCR with primers (Table S4). PCR products of 200-500 bp were gel-excised and purified with the QIAquick gel extraction kit before sequencing. The published analysis was carried out like this. Trimmomatic was used to clean the reads, FLASH merged the cleaned reads into complete CDR3 sequences, and MiTCR assigned the sequences to V(D)J germline segments. Clonal diversity was computed as the inverse Simpson's index with VDJtools. In-frame sequences lacking a premature stop codon were counted as productive reads. The public reads were reprocessed in TCRdb via fastp at Q25 and MiXCR, keeping in-frame beta chains. Each entry is one CDR3 protein sequence, shown with its most common DNA and genes. What appears here as the V and J calls and clone size reflects TCRdb's work, not the paper's. Present in this sample are 65,000 to 75,000 distinct CDR3 sequences, around 76% of which were seen just once. The ten largest clonotypes hold 40% to 55% of the sample.

RNA was isolated from bulk, unsorted tissue, and RNA quality was assessed with a NanoDrop ND-1000 and an Agilent 2100. The normal lung samples consisted of distant non-tumor tissue collected more than 3 cm from the tumor edge. The donors were newly diagnosed lung cancer patients admitted for thoracic surgery in China from August to November 2014 who had not received prior chemotherapy. Anyone who had undergone radiotherapy or chemotherapy before, or who had another cancer at the same time, was left out of the study. Pieces of surgical tissue measuring about 1-2.1 cm3 were kept in RNAlater solution and stored at -80 degrees C until use. This clonotype occurred many times. What this receptor recognizes is not known. Base qualities were left out, and no much larger clone turns up one base away. Broad study findings and their caveats: Peripheral blood was not sequenced, so blood TCRbeta repertoires in these lung cancer patients were not examined. A significantly larger cumulative share of the repertoire was made up by the top 100 clones in normal lung than in tumor tissue. Tumor tissue showed significantly greater TCR diversity (inverse Simpson) than normal lung tissue (about 400 vs 180, P = 0.0075, Mann-Whitney U test). Significantly higher TCR diversity was found in younger patients, and higher tumor TCR diversity was associated with shorter overall and disease-free survival. The sequencing platform is not named in the methods, and unique molecular identifiers are not mentioned. Only roughly 16 patients were included in the cohort, and the need for larger samples and more detailed clinical data was noted by the authors.

The receptor was isolated from a man aged 55 to 70 with non-small cell lung cancer. Sequencing input: distant non-tumor lung tissue.

The CDR3 in this case is CATSDPLAGGHYNEQFF. The nucleotide sequence reads as follows: TGTGCCACCAGTGACCCGCTGGCGGGAGGGCACTACAATGAGCAGTTCTTC. Recombination joined TRBV24-1 with TRBJ2-1, with 9 middle bases fitting TRBD2. For this chain, trimming is 4 bases at the V end and 3 bases at the J end, and the number of junction bases without a gene match is 9. The germline V gene yields KGHDR for CDR1 and SFDVKD for CDR2. From its cysteine to its phenylalanine, the CDR3 spans 17 amino acids. The retained sequence is limited to the CDR3, 51 bases, with the frame set at the first base.